The clone carrying this T cell receptor beta chain was detected only once. The sample comes from a study of blood T cell repertoires in COVID-19. Study-level background: Samples came from the United States, Italy and Spain, spanning acute and convalescent COVID-19. Sample material is recorded as cDNA or gDNA derived from T cells, B-cell-depleted T cells, or PBMCs.

The CDR3 contains 15 residues. V gave up 0 bases and J gave up 7 bases, with 13 bases separating them. Germline V lookup: CDR1 SGDLS, CDR2 YYNGEE. In the authors' methods: Reference gene primer amplification yielded estimated nucleated cell counts. Clones were sequenced by immunoSEQ multiplex PCR, and TCRdb holds only the in-frame ones, with some missing. The DNA was the basis for D and trimming; V, J and clone size are from that table. This sample has 140,000 or so clones, with over 65% found just once. The material sequenced was peripheral blood. This chain links TRBV9 with TRBJ1-4; no firm D call. This TCR came from a middle-aged man with acute or convalescent COVID-19. CDR3 loop: CASSVAEGRIEKLFF. The CDR3 nucleotides are TGTGCCAGCAGCGTAGCTGAGGGCAGGATTGAAAAACTGTTTTTT.